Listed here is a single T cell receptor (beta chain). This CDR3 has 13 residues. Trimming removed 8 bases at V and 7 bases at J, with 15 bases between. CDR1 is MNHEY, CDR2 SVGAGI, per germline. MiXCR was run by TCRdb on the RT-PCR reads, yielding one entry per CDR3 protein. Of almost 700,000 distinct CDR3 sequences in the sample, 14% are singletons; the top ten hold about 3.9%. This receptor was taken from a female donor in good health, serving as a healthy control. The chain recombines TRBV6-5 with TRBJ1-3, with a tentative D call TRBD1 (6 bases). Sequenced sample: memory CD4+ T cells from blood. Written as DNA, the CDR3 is TGTGCCAGCCGGATGTACGGGGGCAACACCATATATTTT. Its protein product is CASRMYGGNTIYF.